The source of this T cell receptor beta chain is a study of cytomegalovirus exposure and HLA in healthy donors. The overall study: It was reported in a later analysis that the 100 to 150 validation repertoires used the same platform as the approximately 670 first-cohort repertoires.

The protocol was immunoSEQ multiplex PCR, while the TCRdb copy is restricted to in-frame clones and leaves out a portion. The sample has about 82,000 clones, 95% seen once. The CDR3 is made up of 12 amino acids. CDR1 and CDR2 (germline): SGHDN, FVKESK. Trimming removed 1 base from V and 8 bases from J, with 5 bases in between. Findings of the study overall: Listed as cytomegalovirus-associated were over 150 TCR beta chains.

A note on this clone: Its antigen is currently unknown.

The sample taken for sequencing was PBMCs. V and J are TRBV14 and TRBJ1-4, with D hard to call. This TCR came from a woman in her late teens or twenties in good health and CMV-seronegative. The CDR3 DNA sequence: TGTGCCAGCAGCCAAGTCGTGGAAAAACTGTTTTTT. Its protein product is CASSQVVEKLFF. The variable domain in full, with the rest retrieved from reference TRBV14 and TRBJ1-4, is EAGVTQFPSHSVIEKGQTVTLRCDPISGHDNLYWYRRVMGKEIKFLLHFVKESKQDESGMPNNRFLAERTGGTYSTLKVQPAELEDSGVYFCASSQVVEKLFFGSGTQLSVL.